This T cell receptor beta chain was sequenced during a study of blood T cell repertoires in COVID-19. Study overall: COVID-19 samples collected from the United States, Italy and Spain covered acute and convalescent phases. T cells, B-cell-depleted T cells, or PBMCs provided the cDNA or gDNA that served as material.

V dropped 5 bases and J dropped 8 bases, with 9 bases sitting between them. The CDR3 consists of 11 residues. Original processing notes: Reference gene primers were amplified, and this amplification served to estimate nucleated cell counts. Using immunoSEQ multiplex PCR, the repertoire was profiled, and TCRdb retains in-frame clones only, with some absent. The DNA was the basis for D and trimming; V, J and clone size are from that table. Seen here are 200,000 to 250,000 clones, around 80% observed once, and the top ten hold roughly 4.5%. This TCR was recovered from a young man with acute COVID-19. Material: PBMCs or T cells enriched from blood (not recorded which). The chain carries TRBV12-3 or TRBV12-4 and TRBJ1-2; TRBD1 might be the D (5 bases). The CDR3: CASSQGGGYTF. As DNA, the CDR3 is TGTGCCAGCAGTCAGGGTGGCGGCTACACCTTC.